This T cell receptor (beta chain) was observed in a study of cytomegalovirus exposure and HLA in healthy donors. With 1 base removed from V and 4 bases from J, the gap between germline ends came to 7 bases. CDR3 length equals 13 residues. CDR1 and CDR2 (germline): SGHVS, FQNEAQ. Data came from immunoSEQ multiplex PCR; TCRdb stores just in-frame clones and leaves some out. The table records about 110,000 clones, around nine tenths of them present only once. Material: PBMCs. This sequence originates from a young woman in good health and CMV-seronegative. The chain uses TRBV7-8 and TRBJ1-2; unclear D gene. This CDR3 reads CASSLGEAYGYTF. CDR3 coding DNA: TGTGCCAGCAGCTTAGGGGAGGCCTATGGCTACACCTTC.